This T cell receptor (beta chain) was sequenced in a study of STAT5B mutations in CD4+ large granular lymphocyte leukemia. Study-level points and caveats: Compared with healthy controls (2/35), patient top clones favored TRBV06 (8/27).

Note on this clone: The antigen remains unidentified.

V lost 8 bases and J 4 bases, leaving 8 bases between the germline ends. Per germline, CDR1 SNHLY and CDR2 FYNNEI. The length of the CDR3 is 11 residues. Authors' methods: Productive clonotypes were detectable down to 2.59 x 10-5 frequency. Repertoires were generated with immunoSEQ multiplex PCR, while TCRdb's copy carries only in-frame clones and drops some. That table furnishes V, J and clone size, whereas the DNA furnished D and trimming. The table includes about 35,000 clones, approximately 71% detected once. This TCR was sampled from a human donor in good health. The chain is built from TRBV2 and TRBJ1-2, with D perhaps matching TRBD1 (5 bases). The sample was CD4+ T cells from blood buffy coats. The CDR3 loop reads CASGGTYGYTF. The CDR3, as DNA: TGTGCCAGCGGGGGGACCTATGGCTACACCTTC.